This TCR beta chain was found in a study of OX40 agonist ivuxolimab in advanced cancers. In germline, CDR1 is LNHDA, CDR2 SQIVND (reference sequence). J lost 4 bases, V lost 6 bases, and 7 bases had no gene match. The CDR3 covers 15 residues. Profiled with immunoSEQ multiplex PCR; TCRdb holds only in-frame clones, not every one. Seen here are 70,000 to 90,000 clones, 85% to 90% observed once, and the top ten hold 10% to 15%. Sequenced here: CD4+ or CD8+ T cells sorted from blood, sampled in a trial of the OX40 agonist ivuxolimab. This sequence joins TRBV19 and TRBJ2-2; 8 nucleotides match TRBD1. The clonotype was recovered from an adult with an advanced solid tumor such as melanoma, head and neck, liver or kidney cancer. The CDR3 coding sequence is TGTGCCAGTAGCCCCGGACAGGGAGGCACCGGGGAGCTGTTTTTT. Translation gives CASSPGQGGTGELFF.